The 7 T cell receptor beta chains given below trace back to one sample, sequenced in a study of blood T cell repertoires in COVID-19. TCRdb keeps only in-frame clones here, not all; method: immunoSEQ multiplex PCR. The sample has some 270,000 clones; about 88% are singletons. Sequenced material: peripheral blood. Receptors were obtained from a woman between 40 and 55 years old who had recovered from COVID-19.

V usage is TRBV7-6 and J usage is TRBJ2-7, with a tentative D call TRBD2 (6 bases). Germline loops: CDR1 SGHVS, CDR2 FNYEAQ. Deletions cut 2 bases from V and 6 bases from J, with 14 bases between. The CDR3 sequence is 14 residues long. The CDR3 region has the DNA TGTGCCAGCAGCTTACCGGGGGTTACAGGCGAGCAGTACGTC. Translated: CASSLPGVTGEQYV.

The chain joins TRBV5-1 to TRBJ2-6; D gene ambiguous. Per the germline V gene, CDR1 is SGHRS and CDR2 is YFSETQ. V was pared by 5 bases and J by 3 bases, with 6 bases between. CDR3 size: 13 residues. CDR3 nucleotides: TGCGCCAGCAGTACGGGTGGGGCCAACGTCCTGACTTTC. Translated, it gives CASSTGGANVLTF.

A single count supports this clone. The chain recombines TRBV9 with TRBJ2-7; TRBD2 is a possible D gene (6 bases). CDR1 is SGDLS and CDR2 is YYNGEE in the germline V gene. V was cut by 4 bases and J by 7 bases, with 15 bases left in between. This CDR3 comprises 13 residues. CDR3 DNA sequence: TGTGCCAGCAGCCTCGGCGGGGCAGAAGAGCAGTACTTC. This sequence encodes CASSLGGAEEQYF.

The V gene is TRBV11-2, the J gene TRBJ2-5, with D possibly TRBD2 on 5 matching bases. The CDR3 runs to 13 residues. V was cut by 5 bases and J by 1 base, with 8 bases left in between. Germline assignment: CDR1 SGHAT and CDR2 FQNNGV. CDR3 DNA: TGTGCCAGCAGCCGGGGATTCCAAGAGACCCAGTACTTC. Amino acids: CASSRGFQETQYF.

The chain links TRBV7-9 to TRBJ1-2, with a tentative D call TRBD1 (5 bases). This CDR3 comprises 13 residues. Germline-derived CDR1 and CDR2 are SEHNR and FQNEAQ (reference sequence). V lost 11 bases, J lost 0 bases, and 13 bases lay in between. DNA for the CDR3: TGTGCCGGGGGGGACCTCCCTAACTATGGCTACACCTTC. Protein sequence: CAGGDLPNYGYTF.

The chain has TRBV6-5 and TRBJ1-4; a weak D match, TRBD1 (6 bases). This CDR3 contains 13 residues. Between the trimmed V and J ends, which lost 6 bases and 5 bases, there was a span of 10 bases. Germline CDR1 and CDR2: MNHEY and SVGAGI. CDR3 bases: TGTGCCAGCAGAGGGCAGGGGAATGAAAAACTGTTTTTT. Its translation: CASRGQGNEKLFF.

This clone has more than one count but fewer than ten. The chain links TRBV2 to TRBJ2-1, with 10 bases that match TRBD2. The CDR3 runs to 17 residues. V gave up 2 bases and J gave up 1 base; unmatched junction bases: 5. CDR1 SNHLY and CDR2 FYNNEI come from the germline V gene. Here the CDR3 reads CASSELASGSSYNEQFF. DNA for the CDR3: TGTGCCAGCAGTGAACTGGCTAGCGGGAGTTCCTACAATGAGCAGTTCTTC. The full variable domain, its missing parts supplied by reference TRBV2 and TRBJ2-1, is EPEVTQTPSHQVTQMGQEVILRCVPISNHLYFYWYRQILGQKVEFLVSFYNNEISEKSEIFDDQFSVERPDGSNFTLKIRSTKLEDSAMYFCASSELASGSSYNEQFFGPGTRLTVL.